This section outlines one T cell receptor (beta chain) sequence together with its context. Authors' analysis steps: Estimated nucleated cell counts came from reference gene primer amplification. The table came from immunoSEQ multiplex PCR; TCRdb's copy has only in-frame clones and leaves some out. The DNA was the basis for D and trimming; V, J and clone size are from that table. The data contain roughly 180,000 clones, about four fifths of them singletons. The data were obtained in a study of blood T cell repertoires in COVID-19. On the study more broadly: COVID-19 samples collected from the United States, Italy and Spain covered acute and convalescent phases. Sources were T cells, B-cell-depleted T cells, or PBMCs; the material itself was cDNA or gDNA.

Germline values: CDR1 MNHEY, CDR2 SVGAGI. The CDR3 is made up of 15 amino acids. The germline V and J ends were trimmed by 3 bases and 0 bases, with 10 bases remaining between them. The chain recombines TRBV6-5 with TRBJ2-3; D not resolved. The receptor was isolated from a man aged 35-49 years who had recovered from COVID-19. The material sequenced was peripheral blood. The CDR3 DNA reads as TGTGCCAGCAGTTATGCCGCGGCTAGCACAGATACGCAGTATTTT. Protein: CASSYAAASTDTQYF.